Sequencing of this T cell receptor beta chain was carried out in a study of quantifying T cell responses using KT2 cells. Across the study: cDNA was made from DNase-treated RNA using alpha and beta constant primers.

This clonotype was seen a handful of times. Each cDNA got a UMI-containing oligo ligated at its 3' end. The first PCR ran approximately 4 cycles with an equimolar RC1.1 and RC1.2 beta primer mix. MiXCR was run by TCRdb on the UMI-ligation and nested PCR reads, yielding one entry per CDR3 protein. This table holds tens of thousands of distinct CDR3 sequences, 10% found once. The trim removed 8 bases at V and 10 bases at J, leaving 5 bases unmatched. CDR3 length equals 13 residues. The origin of this receptor is a human donor. V gene TRBV12-3 or TRBV12-4 combines with J gene TRBJ2-3; 14 nucleotides line up with TRBD2. Specimen: PBMCs spiked with cells of the T cell clone KT2. Here the CDR3 reads CASSRLAGGAQYF. The CDR3 coding sequence is TGTGCCAGCTCTCGACTAGCGGGGGGGGCGCAGTATTTT.